The 29 T cell receptor beta chains presented below share a single source sample, sequenced in a study of shared clonotypes between healthy human individuals. TCRdb keeps only in-frame clones here, not all; method: immunoSEQ multiplex PCR. The sample has about 2.3 million clones; 80% to 95% are singletons. Source material: naive CD4+ T cells from PBMCs. Subset here: CD45RA+ positively selected. The origin of the receptors is a man aged 18-30 years in good health. Some clones in this sample may be carry-over from other donors' samples.

The chain joins TRBV27 to TRBJ1-2; 9 nucleotides line up with TRBD1. Trimming at V came to 3 bases and at J to 0 bases, leaving 8 bases not matched to a gene. This CDR3 region has 17 residues. Germline V gene sequence: CDR1 MNHEY, CDR2 SMNVEV (reference sequence). The CDR3 reads CASSFTGGSLANYGYTF. The CDR3 DNA follows: TGTGCCAGCAGTTTCACAGGGGGCAGCTTAGCTAACTATGGCTACACCTTC.

As to this clone: Distinct nucleotide sequences in the sample also encode this CDR3. The V gene is TRBV18, the J gene TRBJ2-7; D assignment may be TRBD1 or TRBD2 (5 bases each). V lost 2 bases, J lost 6 bases, and 5 bases lay in between. CDR1 is KGHSH, CDR2 LQKENI, per germline. The CDR3 is 11 residues long. Here the CDR3 DNA reads TGTGCCAGCTCACCAGGGGGCGAGCAGTACTTC. It encodes CASSPGGEQYF.

The V and J genes are TRBV19 and TRBJ1-1; TRBD1 matches at 10 bases. This CDR3 region has 16 residues. CDR1 and CDR2 from the germline V gene are LNHDA and SQIVND (reference sequence). With V trimmed by 4 bases and J by 5 bases, 10 bases remained unmatched. Written as DNA, the CDR3 is TGTGCCAGTAGTACGAGGGGACAGGGGATGGTAACTGAAGCTTTCTTT. As protein: CASSTRGQGMVTEAFF.

This rearrangement joins TRBV28 to TRBJ1-2; tentative D call: TRBD1 (5 bases). CDR3 length: 17 residues. V was pared by 2 bases and J by 5 bases, with 21 bases between. CDR1 and CDR2 (germline): MDHEN, SYDVKM. Here the CDR3 DNA reads TGTGCCAGCAGTTTACCGAGGTGGGGCAGGGCCAGGTATGGCTACACCTTC. It translates to CASSLPRWGRARYGYTF.

The chain uses TRBV28 and TRBJ1-2; D uncertain. CDR3 length: 12 residues. Trimming shortened V by 3 bases and J by 5 bases, and 7 bases separated the two germline ends. Germline V gene sequence: CDR1 MDHEN, CDR2 SYDVKM. In DNA form, the CDR3 reads TGTGCCAGCAGTTTGGCATTTTATGGCTACACCTTC. Translating it yields CASSLAFYGYTF.

A single count supports this clone. The rearrangement uses TRBV6-1 and TRBJ2-7; D gene ambiguous. V was cut by 0 bases and J by 4 bases, with 7 bases left in between. From germline, CDR1 is MNHNS and CDR2 SASEGT. The CDR3 extends over 13 amino acids. The CDR3 region is CASSEAYRYEQYF. CDR3 DNA sequence: TGTGCCAGCAGTGAAGCATATCGGTACGAGCAGTACTTC.

This chain uses TRBV7-3 with TRBJ1-6, with 9 bases aligning to TRBD1. This CDR3 is 16 amino acids long. The V gene end was trimmed by 4 bases and the J gene end by 7 bases; junction bases not matched to a gene: 8. From germline, CDR1 is SGHTA and CDR2 FQGTGA. The CDR3 DNA follows: TGTGCCAGCAGCTCTAGAGGGACAGGGTCGAATTCACCCCTCCACTTT. Protein product: CASSSRGTGSNSPLHF. Full variable domain (outside the CDR3, taken from reference TRBV7-3 and TRBJ1-6): GAGVSQTPSNKVTEKGKYVELRCDPISGHTALYWYRQSLGQGPEFLIYFQGTGAADDSGLPNDRFFAVRPEGSVSTLKIQRTERGDSAVYLCASSSRGTGSNSPLHFGNGTRLTVT.

The chain couples TRBV19 to TRBJ1-1; possible D gene TRBD1, 6 bases. CDR3 length: 13 residues. Germline values: CDR1 LNHDA, CDR2 SQIVND (reference sequence). V lost 5 bases, J lost 4 bases, and 11 bases lay in between. In nucleotides, the CDR3 is TGTGCCAGTAGTGTTTACAGGGTCACTGAAGCTTTCTTT. Translating it yields CASSVYRVTEAFF.

The V and J genes are TRBV11-2 and TRBJ2-1; D gene uncertain. The V end was cut by 1 base, the J end by 6 bases, with 13 bases between. This CDR3 has 15 amino acids. The germline V gene has CDR1 SGHAT and CDR2 FQNNGV. Written as DNA, the CDR3 is TGTGCCAGCAGCTTAGTAGTTACTCGATCCAATGAGCAGTTCTTC. This translates into CASSLVVTRSNEQFF.

V usage is TRBV7-8 and J usage is TRBJ1-1; D is perhaps TRBD1 (6 bases). Germline CDR1 is SGHVS and CDR2 is FQNEAQ. The V end lost 5 bases, the J end lost 0 bases, and 19 bases lay between the germline ends. The CDR3 totals 17 residues. The CDR3 is CASSLSRIGGLNTEAFF. CDR3 coding DNA: TGTGCCAGCAGCCTATCAAGAATAGGGGGGCTGAACACTGAAGCTTTCTTT.

This clone was seen a few times. The rearrangement links TRBV29-1 to TRBJ1-1, with TRBD1 identical over 8 bases. This CDR3 is 14 amino acids long. V was clipped by 3 bases and J by 3 bases; unmatched bases: 6. CDR1 and CDR2 (germline): SQVTM, ANQGSEA. The CDR3 reads CSVERTGFDTEAFF. Written as DNA, the CDR3 is TGCAGCGTTGAGAGGACAGGGTTCGACACTGAAGCTTTCTTT.

The chain combines TRBV6-1 with TRBJ1-3; D not resolved. Trimming shortened V by 2 bases and J by 4 bases, and 6 bases separated the two germline ends. Germline lookup yields CDR1 MNHNS and CDR2 SASEGT. The CDR3 sequence is 13 residues long. The CDR3 is CASSERAGNTIYF. CDR3 coding DNA: TGTGCCAGCAGTGAAAGGGCCGGAAACACCATATATTTT.

The rearrangement links TRBV5-4 to TRBJ2-1; TRBD2 agrees at 13 bases. The length of the CDR3 is 16 residues. V trimming: 4 bases; J trimming: 8 bases; junction bases outside the gene matches: 9. Germline V gives CDR1 SGHNT, CDR2 YYREEE (reference sequence). The CDR3 coding sequence is TGTGCCAGCAGCCCGGGGGGGGGACTAGCGGGACATGAGCAGTTCTTC. This gives the protein CASSPGGGLAGHEQFF.

V is TRBV19 and J is TRBJ1-1; no firm D call. This CDR3 is built from 14 residues. Germline CDR1 reads LNHDA; CDR2 reads SQIVND (reference sequence). V was pared by 1 base and J by 0 bases, with 6 bases between. The CDR3 DNA reads TGTGCCAGTAGTATAGCGCAGCTGAACACTGAAGCTTTCTTT. Translating it yields CASSIAQLNTEAFF. Full variable domain (rest looked up from reference TRBV19 and TRBJ1-1): DGGITQSPKYLFRKEGQNVTLSCEQNLNHDAMYWYRQDPGQGLRLIYYSQIVNDFQKGDIAEGYSVSREKKESFPLTVTSAQKNPTAFYLCASSIAQLNTEAFFGQGTRLTVV.

This rearrangement joins TRBV6-5 to TRBJ1-1, with D tentatively TRBD1 (5 bases). CDR3 length equals 15 residues. Trimming stripped 2 bases from V and 4 bases from J, with 14 bases between. Germline V gene lookup returns CDR1 MNHEY and CDR2 SVGAGI. The CDR3 coding sequence is TGTGCCAGCAGTTACGGGGCCCTCCATAGCACTGAAGCTTTCTTT. It yields the protein CASSYGALHSTEAFF.

J is TRBJ2-7 and V is TRBV4-2; 8 bases are a match to TRBD1. V lost 2 bases to trimming and J lost 4 bases; unmatched junction nucleotides: 7. The CDR3 runs 15 residues. Germline-derived CDR1 and CDR2 are LGHNA and YNFKEQ. CDR3 nucleotide sequence: TGTGCCAGCAGCCAAACGACAGGGGAAAATTACGAGCAGTACTTC. Translation gives CASSQTTGENYEQYF.

This clone was counted between two and nine times. The V call is TRBV10-2, the J call TRBJ1-5; 9 nucleotides match TRBD1. CDR1 WSHSY and CDR2 SAAADI come from the germline V gene. The CDR3 is made up of 14 amino acids. V was clipped by 6 bases and J by 8 bases; unmatched bases: 8. CDR3 DNA: TGCGCCAGCAGGCCGGGACAGGGAATGGAGCCCCAGCATTTT. The encoded protein is CASRPGQGMEPQHF.

This clone showed up just a few times. Other DNA sequences in the same sample also yield this CDR3. The chain employs TRBV5-1 and TRBJ2-7, with 10 bases identical to TRBD1. The CDR3 has 14 amino acids. V shed 0 bases, J shed 3 bases, and the junction held 0 bases outside the gene matches. The germline gives CDR1 SGHRS, CDR2 YFSETQ. The CDR3 protein is CASSLGDRGYEQYF. In nucleotides, the CDR3 is TGCGCCAGCAGCTTGGGGGACAGGGGCTACGAGCAGTACTTC.

The CDR3 reads CASSQVGGSTDTQYF. CDR3 DNA: TGTGCCAGCAGCCAAGTGGGCGGCTCCACAGATACGCAGTATTTT. The V and J genes are TRBV14 and TRBJ2-3; no definite D call. Germline assignment: CDR1 SGHDN and CDR2 FVKESK. The CDR3 contains 15 residues. V was pared by 1 base and J by 2 bases, with 10 bases between.

The genes are TRBV2 and TRBJ1-2; D is uncertain. Trimming left V 3 bases short and J 5 bases short, with 13 bases between. The CDR3 spans 14 residues. Per germline, CDR1 SNHLY and CDR2 FYNNEI. In DNA, the CDR3 is TGTGCCAGCAGTGACCAGGCAACTTTATATGGCTACACCTTC. This encodes CASSDQATLYGYTF.

The gene calls are TRBV5-1 and TRBJ1-2, with 9 nucleotides matching TRBD1. Germline CDR1 reads SGHRS; CDR2 reads YFSETQ. This CDR3 spans 14 amino acids. V shed 5 bases, J shed 8 bases, and the junction held 10 bases outside the gene matches. The CDR3 loop reads CASRRGTGNGGYTF. The CDR3 DNA sequence: TGCGCCAGCAGACGAGGGACAGGGAACGGCGGCTACACCTTC. The full variable domain, rest sourced from reference TRBV5-1 and TRBJ1-2, is KAGVTQTPRYLIKTRGQQVTLSCSPISGHRSVSWYQQTPGQGLQFLFEYFSETQRNKGNFPGRFSGRQFSNSRSEMNVSTLELGDSALYLCASRRGTGNGGYTFGSGTRLTVV.

The gene calls are TRBV19 and TRBJ2-2; no definite D call. This CDR3 contains 16 residues. Trimming stripped 1 base from V and 6 bases from J, with 15 bases between. Germline V gene data show CDR1 as LNHDA and CDR2 as SQIVND (reference sequence). CDR3 nucleotide sequence: TGTGCCAGTAGTATAGGGGCAGCCTATGGTCCCGGGGAGCTGTTTTTT. It encodes CASSIGAAYGPGELFF.

The gene calls are TRBV2 and TRBJ1-5; no clear D. CDR3 length: 15 residues. CDR1 and CDR2 from the germline V gene are SNHLY and FYNNEI. Between the trimmed V and J ends, which lost 1 base and 1 base, there was a span of 8 bases. The CDR3 DNA follows: TGTGCCAGCAGTGAAGAAGGGTTAAGCAATCAGCCCCAGCATTTT. The encoded protein is CASSEEGLSNQPQHF.

DNA of the CDR3: TGTGCCAGCAGCCATATTGGCGGAAGCTACAATGAGCAGTTCTTC. Amino acid sequence: CASSHIGGSYNEQFF. The chain recombines TRBV14 with TRBJ2-1, with D unclear. The CDR3 is 15 amino acids. Trimming removed 3 bases at V and 3 bases at J, with 12 bases between. Germline CDR1 and CDR2: SGHDN and FVKESK.

The V gene is TRBV2, the J gene TRBJ2-7; the D is unclear. V was shortened by 4 bases and J by 0 bases, with 10 bases between the two germline ends. Germline CDR1 and CDR2: SNHLY and FYNNEI. The CDR3 is 14 residues long. CDR3 bases: TGTGCCAGCAGTGCCCAGGTCGGCTCCTACGAGCAGTACTTC. It is translated as CASSAQVGSYEQYF.

The rearrangement uses TRBV28 and TRBJ2-1; 8 bases are shared with TRBD2. Germline V lookup: CDR1 MDHEN, CDR2 SYDVKM. J was trimmed by 8 bases and V by 3 bases; bases with no gene match: 6. The CDR3 runs 14 residues. The chain's CDR3 is CASSFVAGLHEQFF. CDR3 nucleotide sequence: TGTGCCAGCAGTTTCGTAGCGGGGTTACATGAGCAGTTCTTC.

This chain joins TRBV28 and TRBJ1-5; possible D gene TRBD1, 5 bases. The V gene's germline CDR1 is MDHEN and CDR2 SYDVKM. This CDR3 spans 16 amino acids. V dropped 4 bases and J dropped 5 bases, with 18 bases sitting between them. CDR3 coding DNA: TGTGCCAGCAGTTACCAGGGCCGGGTGAGGGATCAGCCCCAGCATTTT. Translating it yields CASSYQGRVRDQPQHF.

The genes are TRBV4-3 and TRBJ2-1; D is perhaps TRBD2 (6 bases). The ends were cut back, 5 bases at V and 8 bases at J, with 13 bases in the middle. The germline gives CDR1 LGHNA, CDR2 YSLEER. The CDR3 length is 13 residues. CDR3 nucleotides: TGCGCCAGCAGCGGTCGGGGGAACGATGAGCAGTTCTTC. Translating it yields CASSGRGNDEQFF.

The chain combines TRBV11-3 with TRBJ2-2, with D maybe TRBD2 (5 bases). Germline CDR1 SGHNT, CDR2 YENEEA. The CDR3 spans 16 residues. Trimming pared 3 bases from V and 2 bases from J, leaving 13 bases between. The CDR3 loop is CASSFFSGVNTGELFF. DNA of the CDR3: TGTGCCAGCAGCTTTTTCAGCGGTGTAAACACCGGGGAGCTGTTTTTT.